Shown below are 21 T cell receptor beta chains from a single sample sequenced in a study of blood T cell repertoires in COVID-19. The method was immunoSEQ multiplex PCR; TCRdb's version includes in-frame clones alone and lacks a portion of them. The sample has tens of thousands of clones; 70% to 90% are singletons. The specimen sequenced was peripheral blood. These receptors all come from a human donor in a cohort sampled during active COVID-19.

This clone is a singleton in its sample. This chain joins TRBV30 and TRBJ2-7; a possible D gene is TRBD2 (5 bases). Germline V gene lookup returns CDR1 GTSNPN and CDR2 SVGIG (reference sequence). The CDR3 contains 13 residues. Trimming shortened V by 1 base and J by 5 bases, and 12 bases separated the two germline ends. The CDR3 here is CAWSAQRVNEQYF. The CDR3 DNA is TGTGCCTGGAGTGCCCAGAGGGTCAACGAGCAGTACTTC.

This chain uses TRBV12-3 or TRBV12-4 with TRBJ2-1, with unresolved D. This CDR3 has 13 residues. V was pared by 1 base and J by 9 bases, with 10 bases between. This CDR3 is CASSLVGAAEQFF. DNA for the CDR3: TGTGCCAGCAGTTTAGTAGGAGCAGCTGAGCAGTTCTTC.

The CDR3 region is CASSLDGEAIEQFF. DNA of the CDR3: TGTGCCAGCAGCTTAGACGGCGAGGCTATCGAGCAGTTCTTC. The V and J genes are TRBV7-6 and TRBJ2-1; the D is unclear. Germline V CDR1 and CDR2: SGHVS, FNYEAQ. The CDR3 length is 14 residues. V was clipped by 1 base and J by 10 bases, with 14 bases between them.

This sequence joins TRBV28 and TRBJ1-2, with D possibly TRBD1 on 5 matching bases. Trimming stripped 8 bases from V and 0 bases from J, with 16 bases between. Germline V gives CDR1 MDHEN, CDR2 SYDVKM. This CDR3 contains 15 residues. The CDR3 DNA reads TGTGCCAGCGCCCGAGCGGGGGAAGCTAACTATGGCTACACCTTC. It codes for CASARAGEANYGYTF.

The genes are TRBV5-1 and TRBJ2-1, with 11 bases that match TRBD2. Germline V gene lookup returns CDR1 SGHRS and CDR2 YFSETQ. The CDR3 is made up of 16 amino acids. V dropped 4 bases and J dropped 4; count of bases not matched to a gene: 7. CDR3 region: CASSLEGTSGYNEQFF. The DNA of the CDR3 is TGCGCCAGCAGCCTTGAGGGGACTAGCGGATACAATGAGCAGTTCTTC.

This clone was detected only once. The rearrangement uses TRBV27 and TRBJ2-3, with 7 bases identical to TRBD1. The ends lost 7 bases at V and 3 bases at J; junction bases unmatched: 16. This CDR3 region has 17 residues. The V gene's germline CDR1 is MNHEY and CDR2 SMNVEV (reference sequence). CDR3 residues: CASKSYLTTGWTDTQYF. CDR3 DNA: TGTGCCAGCAAGTCTTATCTAACGACAGGGTGGACAGATACGCAGTATTTT.

The CDR3 DNA follows: TGTGCCAGCAGCTCAACAGGGGCGGCTTCACCCCTCCACTTT. It is translated as CASSSTGAASPLHF. This rearrangement joins TRBV5-5 to TRBJ1-6; 7 bases fit TRBD1. The CDR3 consists of 14 residues. The germline V gene has CDR1 SGHKS and CDR2 YYEKEE (reference sequence). With V trimmed by 3 bases and J by 9 bases, 6 bases remained unmatched.

This clone has a single count. Germline and junction disagree at one end, which may indicate a read error. The chain uses TRBV6-1 and TRBJ1-1; 10 bases align to TRBD1. The V gene's germline CDR1 is MNHNS and CDR2 SASEGT. The CDR3 is 16 residues long. The CDR3 DNA is TGTGCCAGCAGGGAAGGACAGGGGGGGACGAACACTGAAGCTTTCTTT. Its translation: CASREGQGGTNTEAFF.

The chain is built from TRBV24-1 and TRBJ2-7; D is possibly TRBD1 (6 bases). V lost 4 bases and J 2 bases, leaving 14 bases between the germline ends. Per germline, CDR1 KGHDR and CDR2 SFDVKD. The CDR3 totals 15 residues. The CDR3, as DNA: TGTGCCACCAGTGACCCCCAGGGGCACCCCTACGAGCAGTACTTC. Translation: CATSDPQGHPYEQYF.

The chain is built from TRBV2 and TRBJ1-2; 10 bases map to TRBD1. With 2 bases clipped from V and 9 bases from J, the junction kept 6 bases outside the gene matches. The CDR3 consists of 14 residues. Germline V gene lookup returns CDR1 SNHLY and CDR2 FYNNEI. The CDR3 loop is CASSETRQGARYTF. The CDR3 coding sequence is TGTGCCAGCAGTGAAACTCGACAGGGGGCACGCTACACCTTC.

This chain links TRBV28 with TRBJ1-5, with a weak D call TRBD1 (6 bases). The germline gives CDR1 MDHEN, CDR2 SYDVKM. Trimming pared 5 bases from V and 2 bases from J, leaving 10 bases between. The CDR3 is 14 amino acids. CDR3 protein: CASSLRQGNQPQHF. DNA of the CDR3: TGTGCCAGCAGTCTCCGACAGGGCAATCAGCCCCAGCATTTT. The whole variable domain, filled in from reference TRBV28 and TRBJ1-5, reads DVKVTQSSRYLVKRTGEKVFLECVQDMDHENMFWYRQDPGLGLRLIYFSYDVKMKEKGDIPEGYSVSREKKERFSLILESASTNQTSMYLCASSLRQGNQPQHFGDGTRLSIL.

The chain employs TRBV14 and TRBJ1-2, with 7 bases identical to TRBD1. The CDR3 covers 14 residues. With V trimmed by 4 bases and J by 2 bases, 4 bases remained unmatched. Germline V lookup: CDR1 SGHDN, CDR2 FVKESK. As DNA, the CDR3 is TGTGCCAGCAGCCCTGGGGACAGAAACTATGGCTACACCTTC. Protein sequence: CASSPGDRNYGYTF. Full variable domain (remainder filled in from reference TRBV14 and TRBJ1-2): EAGVTQFPSHSVIEKGQTVTLRCDPISGHDNLYWYRRVMGKEIKFLLHFVKESKQDESGMPNNRFLAERTGGTYSTLKVQPAELEDSGVYFCASSPGDRNYGYTFGSGTRLTVV.

The chain links TRBV12-3 or TRBV12-4 to TRBJ2-7, with TRBD1 matching 7 bases. The V segment lost 3 bases and the J segment 6 bases; nucleotides outside the gene matches: 2. The CDR3 consists of 12 residues. The DNA for the CDR3 is TGTGCCAGCAGTTTTACAGGGGTCGAGCAGTACTTC. It codes for CASSFTGVEQYF.

The chain is built from TRBV18 and TRBJ1-5; 7 nucleotides agree with TRBD1. The CDR3 runs to 14 residues. Trimming took 2 bases from V and 5 from J; bases not matched to a gene: 3. Germline CDR1 reads KGHSH; CDR2 reads LQKENI. For the CDR3, the DNA is TGTGCCAGCTCACCAATCCAGGGGGATCAGCCCCAGCATTTT. This translates into CASSPIQGDQPQHF.

This rearrangement joins TRBV11-2 to TRBJ2-1, with 13 bases fitting TRBD2. J gave up 7 bases and V 4 bases, and 4 bases lay outside the gene matches. CDR3 length equals 15 residues. The germline gives CDR1 SGHAT, CDR2 FQNNGV. The CDR3 region has the DNA TGTGCCAGCAGCTCGGGACTAGCGGGATTGAATGAGCAGTTCTTC. Protein: CASSSGLAGLNEQFF.

The chain combines TRBV14 with TRBJ2-1; 9 bases map to TRBD2. The V gene's germline CDR1 is SGHDN and CDR2 FVKESK. The CDR3 spans 15 residues. Unmatched junction bases numbered 4, after V lost 1 base and J lost 6 bases. The CDR3 region has the DNA TGTGCCAGCAGCCAAGGTGGAGCGGGGGGCAATGAGCAGTTCTTC. It yields the protein CASSQGGAGGNEQFF.

V gene TRBV7-9 combines with J gene TRBJ2-6, with a tentative D call TRBD1 (5 bases). Germline V gene data show CDR1 as SEHNR and CDR2 as FQNEAQ (reference sequence). This CDR3 has 17 residues. The ends were cut back, 5 bases at V and 4 bases at J, with 18 bases in the middle. DNA for the CDR3: TGTGCCAGCAGCACACTTCGACAGTTGTGGGGGGCCAACGTCCTGACTTTC. Translating it yields CASSTLRQLWGANVLTF.

This clone came up a few times. The chain has TRBV7-2 and TRBJ2-3; TRBD2 is a possible D gene (5 bases). CDR3 length: 13 residues. In germline, CDR1 is SGHTA, CDR2 FQGNSA. Trimming pared 5 bases from V and 4 bases from J, leaving 10 bases between. DNA of the CDR3: TGTGCCAGCAGCGACTACAAGTCAGATACGCAGTATTTT. Translation gives CASSDYKSDTQYF.

The chain carries TRBV18 and TRBJ2-7; 10 bases line up with TRBD1. Germline V gives CDR1 KGHSH, CDR2 LQKENI. The CDR3 contains 16 residues. V lost 2 bases, J lost 3 bases, and 7 bases stayed unmatched. The CDR3 loop reads CASSPGGRDRGYEQYF. The CDR3 nucleotides are TGTGCCAGCTCACCAGGGGGACGGGACAGGGGCTACGAGCAGTACTTC.

The V call is TRBV3-1 (or the pseudogene TRBV3-2), the J call TRBJ2-2; no clear D. Germline loops: CDR1 LGHDT, CDR2 YNNKEL (reference sequence). Trimming took off 4 bases at V and 3 bases at J, with 6 bases between the two ends. The CDR3 has 13 residues. This chain's CDR3 is CASSLLDTGELFF. The DNA for the CDR3 is TGTGCCAGCAGCCTTCTTGACACCGGGGAGCTGTTTTTT.

This chain connects TRBV13 to TRBJ2-5, with 10 nucleotides matching TRBD1. Unmatched junction bases numbered 5, after V lost 5 bases and J lost 5 bases. From germline, CDR1 is PRHDT and CDR2 FYEKMQ (reference sequence). There are 14 residues in the CDR3. CDR3 bases: TGTGCCAGCAGCGAGTGGGACAGGGGCGAGACCCAGTACTTC. The encoded protein is CASSEWDRGETQYF.